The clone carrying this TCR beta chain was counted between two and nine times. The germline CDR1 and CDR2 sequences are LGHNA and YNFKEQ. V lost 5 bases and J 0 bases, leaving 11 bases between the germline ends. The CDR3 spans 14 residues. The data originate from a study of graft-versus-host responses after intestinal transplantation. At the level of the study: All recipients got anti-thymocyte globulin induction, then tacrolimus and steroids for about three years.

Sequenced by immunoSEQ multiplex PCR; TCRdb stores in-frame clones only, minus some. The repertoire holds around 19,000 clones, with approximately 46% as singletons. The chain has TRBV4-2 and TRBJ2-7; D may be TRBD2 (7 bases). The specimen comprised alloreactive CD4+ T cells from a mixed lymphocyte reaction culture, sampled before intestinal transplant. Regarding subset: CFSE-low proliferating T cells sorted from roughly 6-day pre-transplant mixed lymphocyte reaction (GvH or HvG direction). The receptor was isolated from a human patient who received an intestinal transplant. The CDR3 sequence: CASSSGGSSYEQYF. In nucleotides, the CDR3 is TGTGCCAGCAGCTCGGGGGGCAGCTCCTACGAGCAGTACTTC.